This T cell receptor beta chain emerged from a study of cytomegalovirus exposure and HLA in healthy donors. Concerning this clone: What it recognizes is unknown.

The PCR contained 60 Vbeta and 13 Jbeta primers. Data came from immunoSEQ multiplex PCR; TCRdb stores just in-frame clones and leaves some out. The sample has approximately 100,000 clones, about 9.4% seen once; the top ten hold more than 5%. This CDR3 is built from 14 residues. In germline, CDR1 is SGHVS, CDR2 FNYEAQ. V lost 2 bases to trimming and J lost 6 bases; unmatched junction nucleotides: 3. General study points: In a later analysis, specific HLA alleles were associated with around 17,000 TCR beta sequences at a 0.05 false discovery rate.

V and J are TRBV7-6 and TRBJ1-4; 7 nucleotides match TRBD1. The sequence derives from a man aged 40-50 years in good health and CMV-seropositive. The sequenced material came from PBMCs. The CDR3 DNA is TGTGCCAGCAGCTTACGGCAGGGGGATGAAAAACTGTTTTTT. Protein sequence: CASSLRQGDEKLFF.